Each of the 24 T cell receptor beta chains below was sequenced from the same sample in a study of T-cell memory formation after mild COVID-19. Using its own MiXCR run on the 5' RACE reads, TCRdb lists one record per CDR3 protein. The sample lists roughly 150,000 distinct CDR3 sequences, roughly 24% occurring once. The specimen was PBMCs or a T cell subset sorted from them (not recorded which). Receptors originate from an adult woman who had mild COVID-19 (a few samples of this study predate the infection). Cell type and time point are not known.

Here the CDR3 reads CASSPRPGQGPYEQYF. CDR3 sequence (DNA): TGTGCCAGCTCACCACGACCGGGACAGGGTCCCTACGAGCAGTACTTC. This chain links TRBV18 with TRBJ2-7; 9 bases match TRBD1. The CDR3 totals 16 residues. Unmatched junction bases numbered 6, after V lost 1 base and J lost 2 bases. Germline V lookup: CDR1 KGHSH, CDR2 LQKENI. Combining the CDR3 with reference TRBV18 and TRBJ2-7 gives the whole variable domain NAGVMQNPRHLVRRRGQEARLRCSPMKGHSHVYWYRQLPEEGLKFMVYLQKENIIDESGMPKERFSAEFPKEGPSILRIQQVVRGDSAAYFCASSPRPGQGPYEQYFGPGTRLTVT.

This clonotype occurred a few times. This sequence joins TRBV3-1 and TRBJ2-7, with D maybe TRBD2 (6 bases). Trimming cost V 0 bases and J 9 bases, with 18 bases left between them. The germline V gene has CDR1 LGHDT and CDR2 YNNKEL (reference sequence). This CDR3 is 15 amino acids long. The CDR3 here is CASSQEIAGLTGQYF. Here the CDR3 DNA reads TGTGCCAGCAGCCAAGAGATCGCGGGACTCACGGGGCAGTACTTC.

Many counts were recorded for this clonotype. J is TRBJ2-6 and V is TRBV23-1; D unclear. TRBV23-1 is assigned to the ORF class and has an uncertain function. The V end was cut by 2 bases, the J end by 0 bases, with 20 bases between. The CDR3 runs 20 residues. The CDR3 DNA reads TGCGCCAGCAGTCAACTCAAAGGGCACCGGCGATGCTCTGGGGCCAACGTCCTGACTTTC. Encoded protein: CASSQLKGHRRCSGANVLTF.

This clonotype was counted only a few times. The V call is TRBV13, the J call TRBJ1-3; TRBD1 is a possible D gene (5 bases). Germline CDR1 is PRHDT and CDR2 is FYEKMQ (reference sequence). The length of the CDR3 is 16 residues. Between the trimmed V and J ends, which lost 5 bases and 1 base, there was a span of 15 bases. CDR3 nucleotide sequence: TGTGCCAGCAGCCCGTATCCGGGGGAATCTGGAAACACCATATATTTT. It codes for CASSPYPGESGNTIYF.

The CDR3 nucleotides are TGCGCCAGCAGCCAAGCGTGGGGCAACAATCAGCCCCAGCATTTT. This translates into CASSQAWGNNQPQHF. The chain couples TRBV4-1 to TRBJ1-5; tentatively, D is TRBD1 (5 bases). The ends were cut back, 1 base at V and 3 bases at J, with 10 bases in the middle. CDR1 and CDR2 (germline): MGHRA, YSYEKL. CDR3 length: 15 amino acids.

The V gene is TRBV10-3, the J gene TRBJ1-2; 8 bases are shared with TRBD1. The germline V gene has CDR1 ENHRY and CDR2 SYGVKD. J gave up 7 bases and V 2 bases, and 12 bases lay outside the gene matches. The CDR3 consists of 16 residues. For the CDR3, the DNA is TGTGCCATCAGTGAGCCCCTTGGACAGGGTAGAGGTGGCTACACCTTC. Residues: CAISEPLGQGRGGYTF.

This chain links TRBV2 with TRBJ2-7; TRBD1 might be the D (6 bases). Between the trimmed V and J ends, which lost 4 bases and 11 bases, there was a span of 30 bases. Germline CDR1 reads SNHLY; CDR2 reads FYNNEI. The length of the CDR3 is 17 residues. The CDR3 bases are TGTGCCAGCAGTGCGGGCAGGGGCCTAAAGGGCGCCGAATTAGAGTACTTC. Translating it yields CASSAGRGLKGAELEYF.

The CDR3 nucleotides are TGTGCCAGCAGCTTAGGGGGGACAGGGAGCTCCTACGAGCAGTACTTC. Translated, it gives CASSLGGTGSSYEQYF. The V gene is TRBV7-2, the J gene TRBJ2-7; 9 nucleotides match TRBD1. The CDR3 extends over 16 amino acids. The trim removed 1 base at V and 0 bases at J, leaving 4 bases unmatched. Germline V gene sequence: CDR1 SGHTA, CDR2 FQGNSA. Together with reference TRBV7-2 and TRBJ2-7, the CDR3 gives the full variable domain: GAGVSQSPSNKVTEKGKDVELRCDPISGHTALYWYRQSLGQGLEFLIYFQGNSAPDKSGLPSDRFSAERTGGSVSTLTIQRTQQEDSAVYLCASSLGGTGSSYEQYFGPGTRLTVT.

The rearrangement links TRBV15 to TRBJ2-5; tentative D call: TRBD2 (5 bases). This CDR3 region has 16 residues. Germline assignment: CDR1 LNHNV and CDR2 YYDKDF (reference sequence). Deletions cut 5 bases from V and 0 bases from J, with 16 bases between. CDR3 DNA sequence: TGTGCCACCAGCTCCGATGAGGGCCGATACCAAGAGACCCAGTACTTC. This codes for CATSSDEGRYQETQYF.

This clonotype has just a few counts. CDR3 sequence reads: CASNQGYNEQFF. The CDR3 region has the DNA TGTGCCAGCAACCAGGGGTACAATGAGCAGTTCTTC. The rearrangement joins TRBV6-2 or TRBV6-3 to TRBJ2-1, with a tentative D call TRBD1 (6 bases). V lost 7 bases, J lost 4 bases, and 8 bases lay in between. CDR3 length equals 12 residues. Germline loops: CDR1 MNHEY, CDR2 SVGEGT.

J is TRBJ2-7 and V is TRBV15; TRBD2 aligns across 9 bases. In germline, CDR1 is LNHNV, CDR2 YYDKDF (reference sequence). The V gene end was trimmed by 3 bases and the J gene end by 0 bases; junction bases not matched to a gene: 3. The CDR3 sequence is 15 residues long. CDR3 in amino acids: CATSRGGGGSYEQYF. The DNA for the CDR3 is TGTGCCACCAGCAGGGGCGGGGGGGGCTCCTACGAGCAGTACTTC.

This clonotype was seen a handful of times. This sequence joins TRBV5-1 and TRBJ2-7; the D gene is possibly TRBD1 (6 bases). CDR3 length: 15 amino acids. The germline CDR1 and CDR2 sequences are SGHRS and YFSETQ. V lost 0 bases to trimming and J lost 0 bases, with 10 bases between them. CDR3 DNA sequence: TGCGCCAGCAGCTTGGCGGCAGGGGACTCCTACGAGCAGTACTTC. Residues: CASSLAAGDSYEQYF.

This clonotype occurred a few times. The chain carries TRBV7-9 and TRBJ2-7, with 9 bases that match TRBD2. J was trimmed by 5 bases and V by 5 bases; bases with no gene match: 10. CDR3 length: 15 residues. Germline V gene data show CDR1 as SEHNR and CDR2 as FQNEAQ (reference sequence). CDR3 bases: TGTGCCAGCAGCCTTAGCGGGAGCGTCAGCCACGAGCAGTACTTC. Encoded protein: CASSLSGSVSHEQYF.

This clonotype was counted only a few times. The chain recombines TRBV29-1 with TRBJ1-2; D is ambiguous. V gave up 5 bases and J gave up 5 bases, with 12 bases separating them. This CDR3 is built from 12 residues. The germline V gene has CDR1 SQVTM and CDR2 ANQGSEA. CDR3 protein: CSVYDSNYGYTF. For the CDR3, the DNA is TGCAGCGTTTACGACTCCAATTATGGCTACACCTTC.

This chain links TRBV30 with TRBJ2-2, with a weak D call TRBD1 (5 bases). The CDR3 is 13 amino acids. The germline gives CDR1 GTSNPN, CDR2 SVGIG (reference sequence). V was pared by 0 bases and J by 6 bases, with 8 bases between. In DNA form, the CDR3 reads TGTGCCTGGAGTGTCGCAGGGCCCGGGGAGCTGTTTTTT. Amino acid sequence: CAWSVAGPGELFF.

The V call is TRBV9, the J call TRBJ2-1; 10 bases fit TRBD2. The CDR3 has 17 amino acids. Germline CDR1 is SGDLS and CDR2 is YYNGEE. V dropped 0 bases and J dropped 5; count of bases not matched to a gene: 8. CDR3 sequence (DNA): TGTGCCAGCAGCGTAGCACGAGGGCTAGCGGGAGACAATGAGCAGTTCTTC. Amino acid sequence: CASSVARGLAGDNEQFF.

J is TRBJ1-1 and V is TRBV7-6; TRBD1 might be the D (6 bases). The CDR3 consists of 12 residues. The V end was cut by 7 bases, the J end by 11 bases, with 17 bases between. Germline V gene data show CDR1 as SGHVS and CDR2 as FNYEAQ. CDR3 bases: TGTGCCAGCAAGCTTAGAGGGGGGCCGGCTTTCTTT. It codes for CASKLRGGPAFF.

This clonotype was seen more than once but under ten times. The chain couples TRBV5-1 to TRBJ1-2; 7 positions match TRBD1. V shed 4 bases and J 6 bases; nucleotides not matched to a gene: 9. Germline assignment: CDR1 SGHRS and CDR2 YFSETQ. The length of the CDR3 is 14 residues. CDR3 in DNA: TGCGCCAGCAGCGGGTCGACAGGGATGGATGGCTACACCTTC. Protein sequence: CASSGSTGMDGYTF.

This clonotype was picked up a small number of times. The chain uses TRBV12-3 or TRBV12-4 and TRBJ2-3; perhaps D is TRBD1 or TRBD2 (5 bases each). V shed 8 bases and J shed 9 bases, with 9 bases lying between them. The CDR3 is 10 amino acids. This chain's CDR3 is CASSGDTQYF. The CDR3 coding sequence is TGTGCCAGCTCCGGGGACACGCAGTATTTT.

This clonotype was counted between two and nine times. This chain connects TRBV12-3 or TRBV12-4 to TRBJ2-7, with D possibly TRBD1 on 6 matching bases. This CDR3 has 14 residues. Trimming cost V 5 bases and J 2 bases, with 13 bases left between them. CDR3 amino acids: CASSPSGVAYEQYF. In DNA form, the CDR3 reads TGTGCCAGCAGTCCGTCAGGGGTTGCCTACGAGCAGTACTTC.

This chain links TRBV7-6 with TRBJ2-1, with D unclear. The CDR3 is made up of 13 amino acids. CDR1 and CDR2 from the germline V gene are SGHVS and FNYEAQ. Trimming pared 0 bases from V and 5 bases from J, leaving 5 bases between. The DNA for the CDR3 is TGTGCCAGCAGCTTAGCCCAGAACAATGAGCAGTTCTTC. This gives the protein CASSLAQNNEQFF.

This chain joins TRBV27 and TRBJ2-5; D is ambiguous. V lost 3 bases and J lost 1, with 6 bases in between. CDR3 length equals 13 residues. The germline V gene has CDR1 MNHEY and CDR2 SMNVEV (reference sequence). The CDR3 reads CASSFGIQETQYF. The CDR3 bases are TGTGCCAGCAGTTTTGGTATCCAAGAGACCCAGTACTTC.

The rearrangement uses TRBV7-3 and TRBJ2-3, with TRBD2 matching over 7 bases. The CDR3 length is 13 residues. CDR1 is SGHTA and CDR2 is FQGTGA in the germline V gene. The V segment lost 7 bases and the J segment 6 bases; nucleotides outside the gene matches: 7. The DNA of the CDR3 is TGTGCCAGCACCTGGGGGGGGACGGATACGCAGTATTTT. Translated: CASTWGGTDTQYF.

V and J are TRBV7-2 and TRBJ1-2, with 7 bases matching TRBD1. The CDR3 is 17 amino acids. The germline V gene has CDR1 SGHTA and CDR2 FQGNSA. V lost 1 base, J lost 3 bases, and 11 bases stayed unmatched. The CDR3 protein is CASSLGSVTGNHYGYTF. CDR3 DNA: TGTGCCAGCAGCTTAGGGTCTGTGACAGGGAATCACTATGGCTACACCTTC. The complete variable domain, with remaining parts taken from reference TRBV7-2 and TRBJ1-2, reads GAGVSQSPSNKVTEKGKDVELRCDPISGHTALYWYRQSLGQGLEFLIYFQGNSAPDKSGLPSDRFSAERTGGSVSTLTIQRTQQEDSAVYLCASSLGSVTGNHYGYTFGSGTRLTVV.